This TCR beta chain is from a study of graft-versus-host responses after intestinal transplantation. For the study at large: For around three years after anti-thymocyte globulin induction, all recipients took tacrolimus and steroids.

V was cut by 6 bases and J by 2 bases, with 10 bases left in between. CDR1 and CDR2 from the germline V gene are MNHNY and SVGAGI (reference sequence). The CDR3 contains 13 residues. Using immunoSEQ multiplex PCR, the repertoire was profiled, and TCRdb retains in-frame clones only, with some absent. Of just under 90,000 clones listed, around 86% are singletons. To note about this clone: Its antigen is undetermined.

Sample: unstimulated CD8+ T cells sorted from spleen or lymph node cells, taken before intestinal transplant. The sequence was collected from a human donor who received an intestinal transplant. The chain uses TRBV6-6 and TRBJ1-2; D gene uncertain. For the CDR3, the DNA is TGTGCCAGCAGCAACTACGAAAACTATGGCTACACCTTC. It yields the protein CASSNYENYGYTF.